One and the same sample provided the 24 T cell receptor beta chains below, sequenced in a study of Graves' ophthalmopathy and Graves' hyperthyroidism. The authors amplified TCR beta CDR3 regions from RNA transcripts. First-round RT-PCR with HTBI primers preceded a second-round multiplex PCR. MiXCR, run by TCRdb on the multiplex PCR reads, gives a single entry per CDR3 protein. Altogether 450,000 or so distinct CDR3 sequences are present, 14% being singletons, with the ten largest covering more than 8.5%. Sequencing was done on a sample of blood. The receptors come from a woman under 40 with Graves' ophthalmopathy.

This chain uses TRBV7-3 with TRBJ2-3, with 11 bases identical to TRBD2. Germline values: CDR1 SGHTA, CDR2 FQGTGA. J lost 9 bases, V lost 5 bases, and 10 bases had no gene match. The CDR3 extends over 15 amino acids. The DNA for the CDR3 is TGTGCCAGCAGCAATAGCGGGGGGGGCCTTCAAACGCAGTATTTT. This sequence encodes CASSNSGGGLQTQYF.

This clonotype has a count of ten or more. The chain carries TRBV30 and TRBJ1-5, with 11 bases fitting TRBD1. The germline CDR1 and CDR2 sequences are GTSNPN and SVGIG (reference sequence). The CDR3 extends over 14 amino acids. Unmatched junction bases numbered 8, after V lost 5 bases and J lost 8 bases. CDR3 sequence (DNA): TGTGCCTGGCAAGGACAGGGGGCTCGGGAGCCCCAGCATTTT. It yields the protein CAWQGQGAREPQHF.

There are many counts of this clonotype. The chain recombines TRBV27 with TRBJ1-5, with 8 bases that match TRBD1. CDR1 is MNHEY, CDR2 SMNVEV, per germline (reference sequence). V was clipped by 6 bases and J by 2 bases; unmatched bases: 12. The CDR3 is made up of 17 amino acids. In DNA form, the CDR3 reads TGTGCCAGCAGCGTCGGGCAGGGGGCATGGGGCAATCAGCCCCAGCATTTT. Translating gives CASSVGQGAWGNQPQHF.

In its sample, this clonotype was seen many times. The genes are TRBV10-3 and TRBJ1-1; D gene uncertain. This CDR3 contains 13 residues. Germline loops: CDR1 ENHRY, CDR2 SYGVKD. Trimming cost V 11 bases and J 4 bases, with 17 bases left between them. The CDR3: CAARALGPTEAFF. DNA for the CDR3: TGTGCCGCTAGGGCACTAGGCCCCACTGAAGCTTTCTTT.

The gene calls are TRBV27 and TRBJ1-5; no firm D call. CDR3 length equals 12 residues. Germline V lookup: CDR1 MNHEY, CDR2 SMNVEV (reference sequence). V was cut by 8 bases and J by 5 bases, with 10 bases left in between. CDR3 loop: CASRGPYQPQHF. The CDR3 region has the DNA TGTGCCAGCCGAGGACCTTATCAGCCCCAGCATTTT.

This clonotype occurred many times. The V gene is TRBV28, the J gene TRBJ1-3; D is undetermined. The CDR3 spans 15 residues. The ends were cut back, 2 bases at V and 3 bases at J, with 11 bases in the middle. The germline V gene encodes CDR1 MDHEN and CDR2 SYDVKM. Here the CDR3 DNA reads TGTGCCAGCAGTTTACCCCCGGGTCGTGGAAACACCATATATTTT. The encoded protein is CASSLPPGRGNTIYF.

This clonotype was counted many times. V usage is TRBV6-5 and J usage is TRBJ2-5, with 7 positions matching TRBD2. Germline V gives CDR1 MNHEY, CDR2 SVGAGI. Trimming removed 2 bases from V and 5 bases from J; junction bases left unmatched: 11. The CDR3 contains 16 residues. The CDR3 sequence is CASSYGEGRRGETQYF. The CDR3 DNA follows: TGTGCCAGCAGTTACGGGGAGGGCAGGCGGGGGGAGACCCAGTACTTC.

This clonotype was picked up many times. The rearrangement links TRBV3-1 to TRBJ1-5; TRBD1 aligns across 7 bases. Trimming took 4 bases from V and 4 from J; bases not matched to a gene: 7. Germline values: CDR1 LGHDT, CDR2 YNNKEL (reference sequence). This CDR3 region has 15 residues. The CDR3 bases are TGTGCCAGCAGCCCTTACAGGGGATCAAATCAGCCCCAGCATTTT. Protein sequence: CASSPYRGSNQPQHF.

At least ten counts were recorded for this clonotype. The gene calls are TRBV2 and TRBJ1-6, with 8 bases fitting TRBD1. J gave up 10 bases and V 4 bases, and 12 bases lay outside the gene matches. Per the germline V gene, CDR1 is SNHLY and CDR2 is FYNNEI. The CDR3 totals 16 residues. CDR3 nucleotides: TGTGCCAGCAGTGGGGCGGCAGGGGGCGCGGGGTCACCCCTCCACTTT. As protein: CASSGAAGGAGSPLHF.

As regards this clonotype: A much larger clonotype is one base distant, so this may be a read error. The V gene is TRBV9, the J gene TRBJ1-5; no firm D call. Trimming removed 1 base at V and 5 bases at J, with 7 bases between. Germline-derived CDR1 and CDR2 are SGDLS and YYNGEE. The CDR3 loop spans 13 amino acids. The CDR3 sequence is CASSVFPDQPQHF. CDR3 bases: TGTGCCAGCAGCGTATTCCCAGATCAGCCCCAGCATTTT.

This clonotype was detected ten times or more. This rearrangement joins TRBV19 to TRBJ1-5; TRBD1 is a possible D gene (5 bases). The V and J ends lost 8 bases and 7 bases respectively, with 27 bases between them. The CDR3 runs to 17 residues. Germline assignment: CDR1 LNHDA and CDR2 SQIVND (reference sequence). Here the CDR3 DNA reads TGTGCCAGTGTTGCCTCCGGGTTAGGTTCTCGGGACCAGCCCCAGCATTTT. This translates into CASVASGLGSRDQPQHF.

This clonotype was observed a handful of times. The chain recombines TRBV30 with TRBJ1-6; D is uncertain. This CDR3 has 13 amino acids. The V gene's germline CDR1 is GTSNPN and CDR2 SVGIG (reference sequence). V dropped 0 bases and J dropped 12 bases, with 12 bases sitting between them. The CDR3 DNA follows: TGTGCCTGGAGTGTCGGAACAGCGAAACCCCTCCACTTT. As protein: CAWSVGTAKPLHF.

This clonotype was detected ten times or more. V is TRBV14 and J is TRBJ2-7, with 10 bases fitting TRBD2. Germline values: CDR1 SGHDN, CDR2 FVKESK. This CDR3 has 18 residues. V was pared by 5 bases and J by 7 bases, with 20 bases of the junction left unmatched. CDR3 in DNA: TGTGCCAGCAGCTGGGGTGGAGGACTAGCGGAGATACCTGATGAGCAGTACTTC. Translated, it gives CASSWGGGLAEIPDEQYF.

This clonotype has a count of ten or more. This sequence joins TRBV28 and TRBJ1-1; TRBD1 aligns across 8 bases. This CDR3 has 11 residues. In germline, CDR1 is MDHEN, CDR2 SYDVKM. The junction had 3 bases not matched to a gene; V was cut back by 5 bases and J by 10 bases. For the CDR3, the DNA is TGTGCCAGCAGTCATACAGGGGGAGCTTTCTTT. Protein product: CASSHTGGAFF.

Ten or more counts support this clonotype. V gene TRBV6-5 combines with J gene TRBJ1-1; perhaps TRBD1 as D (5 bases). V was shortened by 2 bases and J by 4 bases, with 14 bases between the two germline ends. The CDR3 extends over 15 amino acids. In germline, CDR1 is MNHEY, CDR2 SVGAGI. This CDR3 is CASSYPRGPSTEAFF. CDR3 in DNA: TGTGCCAGCAGTTACCCACGGGGACCCAGCACTGAAGCTTTCTTT.

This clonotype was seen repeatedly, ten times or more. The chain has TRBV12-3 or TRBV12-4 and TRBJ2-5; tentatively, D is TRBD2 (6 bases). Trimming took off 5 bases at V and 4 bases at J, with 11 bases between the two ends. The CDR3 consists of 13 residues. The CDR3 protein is CASSVPGVETQYF. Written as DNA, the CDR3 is TGTGCCAGCAGTGTTCCGGGGGTAGAGACCCAGTACTTC.

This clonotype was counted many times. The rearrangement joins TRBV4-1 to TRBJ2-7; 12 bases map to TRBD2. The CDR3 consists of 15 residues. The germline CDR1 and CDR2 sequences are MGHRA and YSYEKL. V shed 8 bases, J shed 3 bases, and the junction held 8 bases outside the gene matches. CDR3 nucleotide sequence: TGCGCCAGCGGGATGCTAGCGGGAGGGGGCTACGAGCAGTACTTC. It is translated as CASGMLAGGGYEQYF.

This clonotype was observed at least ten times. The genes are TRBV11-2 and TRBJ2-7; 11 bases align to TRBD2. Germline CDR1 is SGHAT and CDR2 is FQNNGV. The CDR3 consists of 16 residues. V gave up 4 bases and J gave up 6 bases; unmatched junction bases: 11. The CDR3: CASSSSWVAGGREQYF. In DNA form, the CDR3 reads TGTGCCAGCAGCTCCTCCTGGGTAGCGGGAGGGCGCGAGCAGTACTTC.

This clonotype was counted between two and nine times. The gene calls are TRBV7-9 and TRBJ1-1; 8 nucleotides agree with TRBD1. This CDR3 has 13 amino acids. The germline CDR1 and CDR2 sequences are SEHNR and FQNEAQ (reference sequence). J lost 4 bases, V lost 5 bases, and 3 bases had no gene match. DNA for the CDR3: TGTGCCAGCAGCCCGACAGGGGCCACTGAAGCTTTCTTT. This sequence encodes CASSPTGATEAFF.

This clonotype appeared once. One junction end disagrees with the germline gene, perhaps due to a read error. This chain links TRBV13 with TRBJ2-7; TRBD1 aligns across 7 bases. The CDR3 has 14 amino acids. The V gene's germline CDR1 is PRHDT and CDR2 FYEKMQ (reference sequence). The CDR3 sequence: CASSLGGTAYEQCF. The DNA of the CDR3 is TGTGCCAGCAGCTTAGGGGGGACAGCCTACGAGCAGTGCTTC.

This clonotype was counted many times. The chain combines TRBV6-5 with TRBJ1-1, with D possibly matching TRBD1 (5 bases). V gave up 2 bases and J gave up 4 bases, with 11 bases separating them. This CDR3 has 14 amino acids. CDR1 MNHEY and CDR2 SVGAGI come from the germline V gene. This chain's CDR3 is CASSYGAAGTEAFF. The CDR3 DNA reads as TGTGCCAGCAGTTACGGGGCGGCGGGCACTGAAGCTTTCTTT.

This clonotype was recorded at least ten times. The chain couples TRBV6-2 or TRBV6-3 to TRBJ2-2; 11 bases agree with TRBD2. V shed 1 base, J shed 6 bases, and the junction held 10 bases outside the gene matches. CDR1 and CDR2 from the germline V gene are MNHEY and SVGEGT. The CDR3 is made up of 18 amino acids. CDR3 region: CASSYYAGLAAMAGELFF. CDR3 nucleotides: TGTGCCAGCAGTTACTATGCGGGACTAGCGGCGATGGCCGGGGAGCTGTTTTTT.

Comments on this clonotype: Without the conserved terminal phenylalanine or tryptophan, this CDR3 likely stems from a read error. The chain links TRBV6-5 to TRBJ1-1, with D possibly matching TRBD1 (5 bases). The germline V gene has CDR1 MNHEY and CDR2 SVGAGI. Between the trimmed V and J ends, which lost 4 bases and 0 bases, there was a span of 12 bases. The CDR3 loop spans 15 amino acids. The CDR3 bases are TGTGCCAGCAGTTTCCCTGGGGCCATGAACACTGAAGCTTTCTAT. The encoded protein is CASSFPGAMNTEAFY.

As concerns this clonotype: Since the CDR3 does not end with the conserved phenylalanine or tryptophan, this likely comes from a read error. CDR3 DNA: TGTGCCAGCAGTGGGCATAATGATAGCAATCAGCCCCAGCATTAT. Its protein product is CASSGHNDSNQPQHY. The chain recombines TRBV6-1 with TRBJ1-5, with no clear D. Trimming left V 4 bases short and J 0 bases short, with 10 bases between. The CDR3 is 15 residues long. Germline CDR1 and CDR2: MNHNS and SASEGT.